What follows are 4 T cell receptor beta chains derived from one specimen sequenced in a study of T cell responses to AZD1222 COVID-19 vaccine. Sequencing was performed with immunoSEQ multiplex PCR; in TCRdb, only in-frame clones are kept and a portion is missing. The table has fewer than 110,000 clones, around 91% seen once. This sample comprised peripheral blood, obtained on day 0 of AZD1222 vaccination. These receptors all come from an adult in good health.

Sample share makes this clone medium-sized (0.01 to 0.1%). The gene calls are TRBV10-3 and TRBJ1-5; D may be TRBD1 (5 bases). Trimming removed 0 bases at V and 8 bases at J, with 8 bases between. Germline V lookup: CDR1 ENHRY, CDR2 SYGVKD. The CDR3 is made up of 13 amino acids. The CDR3: CAISESKGKPQHF. The CDR3 bases are TGTGCCATCAGTGAGTCGAAGGGGAAGCCCCAGCATTTT.

The CDR3 DNA is TGCGCCAGCAGTCCAGGGGACCAAGAGACCCAGTACTTC. Its protein is CASSPGDQETQYF. This chain links TRBV5-1 with TRBJ2-5, with D possibly TRBD1 on 6 matching bases. V was pared by 5 bases and J by 0 bases, with 8 bases between. This CDR3 is built from 13 residues. Germline V CDR1 and CDR2: SGHRS, YFSETQ.

The J gene is TRBJ1-4, the V gene TRBV19; 8 bases map to TRBD1. The CDR3 is 16 residues long. V shed 3 bases, J shed 4 bases, and the junction held 7 bases outside the gene matches. The germline gives CDR1 LNHDA, CDR2 SQIVND (reference sequence). The CDR3 sequence: CASSIPPTGVNEKLFF. The CDR3 DNA reads TGTGCCAGTAGTATTCCCCCGACAGGGGTTAATGAAAAACTGTTTTTT. Full variable domain (missing parts from reference TRBV19 and TRBJ1-4): DGGITQSPKYLFRKEGQNVTLSCEQNLNHDAMYWYRQDPGQGLRLIYYSQIVNDFQKGDIAEGYSVSREKKESFPLTVTSAQKNPTAFYLCASSIPPTGVNEKLFFGSGTQLSVL.

The CDR3 DNA is TGTGCCAGCAGCTTAGTATTTGGAGGGGGCAATCAGCCCCAGCATTTT. Amino acid sequence: CASSLVFGGGNQPQHF. This sequence joins TRBV7-2 and TRBJ1-5; TRBD1 is a possible D gene (5 bases). Germline V gives CDR1 SGHTA, CDR2 FQGNSA. Trimming cost V 1 base and J 2 bases, with 12 bases left between them. The CDR3 has 16 amino acids.